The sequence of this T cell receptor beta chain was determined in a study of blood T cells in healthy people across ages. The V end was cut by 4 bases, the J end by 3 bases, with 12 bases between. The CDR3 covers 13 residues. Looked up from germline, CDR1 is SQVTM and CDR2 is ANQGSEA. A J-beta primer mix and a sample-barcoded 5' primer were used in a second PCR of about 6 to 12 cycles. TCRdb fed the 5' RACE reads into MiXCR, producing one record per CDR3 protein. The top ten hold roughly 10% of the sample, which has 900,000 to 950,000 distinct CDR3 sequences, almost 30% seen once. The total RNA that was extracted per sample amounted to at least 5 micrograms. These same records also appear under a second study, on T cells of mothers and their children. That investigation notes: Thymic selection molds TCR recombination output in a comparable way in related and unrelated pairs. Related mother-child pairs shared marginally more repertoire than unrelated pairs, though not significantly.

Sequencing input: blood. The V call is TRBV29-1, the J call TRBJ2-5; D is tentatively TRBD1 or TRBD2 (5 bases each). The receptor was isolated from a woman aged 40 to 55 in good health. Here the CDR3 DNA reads TGCAGCGTTGCCGGGACGGCCAAAGAGACCCAGTACTTC. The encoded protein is CSVAGTAKETQYF.